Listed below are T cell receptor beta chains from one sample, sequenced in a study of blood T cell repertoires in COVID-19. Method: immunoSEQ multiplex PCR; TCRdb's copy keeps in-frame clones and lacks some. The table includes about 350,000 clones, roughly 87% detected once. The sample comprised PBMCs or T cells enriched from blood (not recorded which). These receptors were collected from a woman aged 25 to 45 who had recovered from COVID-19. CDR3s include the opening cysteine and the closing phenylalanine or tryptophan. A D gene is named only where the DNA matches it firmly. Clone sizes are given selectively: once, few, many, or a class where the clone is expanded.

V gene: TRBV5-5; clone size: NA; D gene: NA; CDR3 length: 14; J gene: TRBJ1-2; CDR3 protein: CASSLDRPNYGYTF; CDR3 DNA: TGTGCCAGCAGCTTGGACAGGCCAAACTATGGCTACACCTTC
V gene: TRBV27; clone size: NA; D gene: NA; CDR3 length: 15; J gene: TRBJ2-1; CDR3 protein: CASRQVGGPGNEQFF; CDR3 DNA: TGTGCCAGCAGACAGGTGGGGGGGCCGGGAAATGAGCAGTTCTTC
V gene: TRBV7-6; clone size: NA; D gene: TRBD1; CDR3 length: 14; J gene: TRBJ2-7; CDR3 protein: CASSPSDRVHEQYF; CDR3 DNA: TGTGCCAGCAGCCCATCCGACAGGGTCCACGAGCAGTACTTC
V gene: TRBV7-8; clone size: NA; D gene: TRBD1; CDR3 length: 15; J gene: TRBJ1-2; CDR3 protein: CASSRGGTAAYGYTF; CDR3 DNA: TGTGCCAGCAGCCGAGGGGGGACAGCGGCTTATGGCTACACCTTC
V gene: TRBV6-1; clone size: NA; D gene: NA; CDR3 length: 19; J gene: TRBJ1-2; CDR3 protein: CASRDTYLLQESENYGYTF; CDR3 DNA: TGTGCCAGCCGTGACACCTACCTACTACAGGAGAGTGAAAACTATGGCTACACCTTC
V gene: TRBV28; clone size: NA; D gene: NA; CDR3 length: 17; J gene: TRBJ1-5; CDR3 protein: CATNVGMETISNQPQHF; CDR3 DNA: TGTGCCACCAATGTCGGGATGGAGACGATTAGCAATCAGCCCCAGCATTTT
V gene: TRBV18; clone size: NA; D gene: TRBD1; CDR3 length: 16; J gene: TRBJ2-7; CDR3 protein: CASSPSSGTGPHEQYF; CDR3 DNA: TGTGCCAGCTCACCCTCATCCGGGACAGGGCCCCACGAGCAGTACTTC
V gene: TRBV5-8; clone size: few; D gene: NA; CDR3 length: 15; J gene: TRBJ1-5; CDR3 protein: CASSFYPKAGQPQHF; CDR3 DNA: TGTGCCAGCAGCTTCTACCCAAAGGCAGGGCAGCCCCAGCATTTT
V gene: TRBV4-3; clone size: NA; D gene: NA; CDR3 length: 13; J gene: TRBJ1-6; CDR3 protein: CASSQDGNSPLHF; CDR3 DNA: TGCGCCAGCAGCCAAGATGGCAATTCACCCCTCCACTTT
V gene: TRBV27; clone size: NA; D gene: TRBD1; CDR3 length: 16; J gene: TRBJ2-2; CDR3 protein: CASRTGTGGFTGELFF; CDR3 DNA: TGTGCCAGCAGGACCGGGACAGGGGGCTTCACCGGGGAGCTGTTTTTT
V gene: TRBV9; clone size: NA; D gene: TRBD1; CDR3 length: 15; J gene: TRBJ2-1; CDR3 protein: CASSVGQGDYNEQFF; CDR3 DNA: TGTGCCAGCAGCGTAGGACAGGGGGACTACAATGAGCAGTTCTTC
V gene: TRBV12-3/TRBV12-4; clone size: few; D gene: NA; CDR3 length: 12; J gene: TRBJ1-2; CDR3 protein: CASSLSRAGYTF; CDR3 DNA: TGTGCCAGCAGTTTAAGCAGGGCTGGCTACACCTTC
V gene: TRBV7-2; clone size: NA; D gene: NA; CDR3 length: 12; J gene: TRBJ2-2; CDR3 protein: CASNPNTGELFF; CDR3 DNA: TGTGCCAGCAACCCTAATACCGGGGAGCTGTTTTTT
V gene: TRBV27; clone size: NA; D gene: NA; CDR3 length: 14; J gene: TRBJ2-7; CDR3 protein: CASSLTSSSYEQYF; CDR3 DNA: TGTGCCAGCAGTTTAACGTCGAGCTCCTACGAGCAGTACTTC
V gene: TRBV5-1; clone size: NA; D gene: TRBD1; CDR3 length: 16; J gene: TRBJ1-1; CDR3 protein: CASSLDPGGGGTEAFF; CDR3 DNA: TGCGCCAGCAGCTTGGATCCAGGGGGCGGCGGCACTGAAGCTTTCTTT
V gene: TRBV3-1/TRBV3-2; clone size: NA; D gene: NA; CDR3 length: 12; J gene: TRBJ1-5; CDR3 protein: CASSRANQPQHF; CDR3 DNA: TGTGCCAGCAGCCGCGCCAATCAGCCCCAGCATTTT
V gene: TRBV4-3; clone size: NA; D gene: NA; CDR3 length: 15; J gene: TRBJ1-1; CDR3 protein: CASSQVGRRNTEAFF; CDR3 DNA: TGCGCCAGCAGCCAAGTTGGCAGAAGGAACACTGAAGCTTTCTTT
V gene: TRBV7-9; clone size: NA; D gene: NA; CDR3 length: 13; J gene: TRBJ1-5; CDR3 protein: CASSPGGNQPQHF; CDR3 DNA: TGTGCCAGCAGCCCAGGCGGCAATCAGCCCCAGCATTTT
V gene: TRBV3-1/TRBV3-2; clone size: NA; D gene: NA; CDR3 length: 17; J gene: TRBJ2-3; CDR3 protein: CASSHRGGAGARDTQYF; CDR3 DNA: TGTGCCAGCAGCCACCGGGGTGGGGCGGGGGCCCGAGATACGCAGTATTTT
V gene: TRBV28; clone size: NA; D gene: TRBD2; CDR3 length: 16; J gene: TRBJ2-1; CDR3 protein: CASTMQRGVINNEQFF; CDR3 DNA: TGTGCCAGCACAATGCAGCGGGGCGTAATAAACAATGAGCAGTTCTTC
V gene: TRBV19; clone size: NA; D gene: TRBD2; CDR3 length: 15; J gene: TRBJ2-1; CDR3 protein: CASSIQAGGLNEQFF; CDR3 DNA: TGTGCCAGTAGTATTCAAGCGGGGGGGCTCAATGAGCAGTTCTTC
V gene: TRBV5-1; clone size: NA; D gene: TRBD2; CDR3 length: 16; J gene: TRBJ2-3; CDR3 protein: CASSLETSGGTDTQYF; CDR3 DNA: TGCGCCAGCAGCTTGGAGACTAGCGGGGGTACAGATACGCAGTATTTT
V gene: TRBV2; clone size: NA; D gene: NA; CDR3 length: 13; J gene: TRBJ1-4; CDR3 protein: CASSLSGREKLFF; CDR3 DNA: TGTGCCAGCAGTTTGTCCGGGAGAGAAAAACTGTTTTTT
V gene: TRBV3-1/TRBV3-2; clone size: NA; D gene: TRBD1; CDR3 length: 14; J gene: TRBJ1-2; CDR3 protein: CASSHQDRPGGYTF; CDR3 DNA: TGTGCCAGCAGCCACCAGGACAGGCCTGGGGGCTACACCTTC
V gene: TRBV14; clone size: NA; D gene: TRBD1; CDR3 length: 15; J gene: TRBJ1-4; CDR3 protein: CASSQEQGANEKLFF; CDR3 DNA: TGTGCCAGCAGCCAAGAGCAGGGGGCGAATGAAAAACTGTTTTTT
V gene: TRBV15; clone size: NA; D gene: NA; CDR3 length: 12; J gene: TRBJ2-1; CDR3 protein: CATSRGTNEQFF; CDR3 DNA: TGTGCCACCAGCAGGGGCACGAATGAGCAGTTCTTC
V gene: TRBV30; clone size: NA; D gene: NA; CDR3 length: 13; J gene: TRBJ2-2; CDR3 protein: CAWRHGGTGELFF; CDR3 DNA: TGTGCCTGGAGGCACGGGGGAACCGGGGAGCTGTTTTTT
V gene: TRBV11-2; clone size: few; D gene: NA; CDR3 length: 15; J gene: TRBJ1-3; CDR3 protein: CASSLEGQPRNTIYF; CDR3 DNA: TGTGCCAGCAGCTTAGAAGGACAGCCGCGAAACACCATATATTTT
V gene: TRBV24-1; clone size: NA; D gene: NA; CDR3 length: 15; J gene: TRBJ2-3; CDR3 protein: CATSAMRGLTDTQYF; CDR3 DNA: TGTGCCACCAGTGCCATGCGGGGACTCACAGATACGCAGTATTTT
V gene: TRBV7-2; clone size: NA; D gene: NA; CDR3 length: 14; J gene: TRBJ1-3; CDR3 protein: CASSLGGSGNTIYF; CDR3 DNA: TGTGCCAGCAGCTTGGGGGGTTCTGGAAACACCATATATTTT
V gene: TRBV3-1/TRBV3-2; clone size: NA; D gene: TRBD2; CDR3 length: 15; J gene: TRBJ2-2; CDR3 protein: CASSQGPGGHGELFF; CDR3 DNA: TGTGCCAGCAGCCAAGGACCGGGGGGTCACGGGGAGCTGTTTTTT
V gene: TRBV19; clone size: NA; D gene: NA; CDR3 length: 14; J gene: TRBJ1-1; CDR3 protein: CASSLATGHTEAFF; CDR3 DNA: TGTGCCAGTAGTCTGGCGACAGGCCACACTGAAGCTTTCTTT
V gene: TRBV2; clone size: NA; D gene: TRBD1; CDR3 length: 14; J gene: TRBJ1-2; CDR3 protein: CASRELGQGSGYTF; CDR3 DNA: TGTGCCAGCAGGGAACTAGGACAGGGCTCCGGCTACACCTTC
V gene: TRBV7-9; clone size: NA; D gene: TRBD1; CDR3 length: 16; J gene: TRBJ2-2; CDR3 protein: CASSPLSGQGTGELFF; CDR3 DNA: TGTGCCAGCAGCCCCCTCTCGGGACAGGGTACCGGGGAGCTGTTTTTT
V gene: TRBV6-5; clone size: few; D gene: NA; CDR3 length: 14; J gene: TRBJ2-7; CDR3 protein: CASTRRGLVYEQYF; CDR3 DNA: TGTGCCAGCACCCGGCGGGGTCTGGTTTACGAGCAGTACTTC
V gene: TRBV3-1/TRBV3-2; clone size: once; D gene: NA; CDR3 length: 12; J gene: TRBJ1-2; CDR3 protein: CASSHGVYGYTF; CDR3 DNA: TGTGCCAGCAGCCACGGGGTCTATGGCTACACCTTC
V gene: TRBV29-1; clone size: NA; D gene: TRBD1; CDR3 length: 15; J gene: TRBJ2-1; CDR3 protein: CSAWDSTLPHNEQFF; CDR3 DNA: TGCAGCGCCTGGGACAGTACACTCCCCCACAATGAGCAGTTCTTC
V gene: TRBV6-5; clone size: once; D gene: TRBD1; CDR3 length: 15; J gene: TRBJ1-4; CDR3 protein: CASGPRTGANEKLFF; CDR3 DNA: TGTGCCAGCGGCCCTCGGACAGGGGCAAATGAAAAACTGTTTTTT
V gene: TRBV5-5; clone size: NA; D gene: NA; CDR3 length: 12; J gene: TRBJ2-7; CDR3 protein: CASSLRGREQYF; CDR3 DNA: TGTGCCAGCAGCTTGAGGGGTCGCGAGCAGTACTTC
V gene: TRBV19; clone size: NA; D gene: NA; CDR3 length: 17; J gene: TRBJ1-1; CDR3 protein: CASTIIPLGQGNTEAFF; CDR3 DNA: TGTGCCAGTACCATCATTCCCCTCGGGCAGGGGAACACTGAAGCTTTCTTT
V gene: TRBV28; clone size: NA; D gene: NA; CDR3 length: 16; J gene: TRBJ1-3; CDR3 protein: CASTTRARLSGNTIYF; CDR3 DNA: TGTGCCAGCACTACGCGCGCTAGACTCTCTGGAAACACCATATATTTT
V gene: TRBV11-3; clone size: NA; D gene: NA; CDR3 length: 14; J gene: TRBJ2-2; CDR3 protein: CASSLDRGSGELFF; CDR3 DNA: TGTGCCAGCAGCTTAGATCGGGGGTCCGGGGAGCTGTTTTTT
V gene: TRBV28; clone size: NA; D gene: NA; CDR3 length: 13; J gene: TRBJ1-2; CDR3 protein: CASSFQFGYGYTF; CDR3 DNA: TGTGCCAGCAGTTTCCAGTTTGGCTATGGCTACACCTTC
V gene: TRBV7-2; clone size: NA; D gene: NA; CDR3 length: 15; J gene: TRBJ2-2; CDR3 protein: CASSGAGALSRELFF; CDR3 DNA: TGTGCCAGCAGCGGGGCTGGGGCGTTAAGCAGGGAGCTGTTTTTT
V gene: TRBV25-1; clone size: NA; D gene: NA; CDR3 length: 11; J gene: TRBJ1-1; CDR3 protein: CATRGGLEAFF; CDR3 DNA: TGTGCCACTCGCGGGGGGCTTGAAGCTTTCTTT
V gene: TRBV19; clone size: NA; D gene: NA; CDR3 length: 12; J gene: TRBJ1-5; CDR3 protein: CASGREHQPQHF; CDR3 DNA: TGTGCCAGTGGACGGGAACATCAGCCCCAGCATTTT
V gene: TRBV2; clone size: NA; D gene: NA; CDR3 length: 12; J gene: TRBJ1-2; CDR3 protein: CASKADVGGYTF; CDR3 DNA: TGTGCCAGCAAGGCTGACGTGGGCGGCTACACCTTC
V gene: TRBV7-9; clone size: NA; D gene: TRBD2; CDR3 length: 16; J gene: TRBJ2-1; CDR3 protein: CASSPRGTSGSNEQFF; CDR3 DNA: TGTGCCAGCAGCCCTCGAGGGACTAGCGGAAGCAATGAGCAGTTCTTC
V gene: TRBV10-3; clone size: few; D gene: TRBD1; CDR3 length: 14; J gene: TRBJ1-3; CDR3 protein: CAIRLTGIGNTIYF; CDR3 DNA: TGTGCCATCAGGTTGACAGGGATCGGAAACACCATATATTTT
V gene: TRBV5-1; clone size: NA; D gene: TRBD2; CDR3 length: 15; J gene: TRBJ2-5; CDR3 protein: CASSPMVGGMETQYF; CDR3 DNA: TGCGCCAGCAGCCCAATGGTGGGGGGGATGGAGACCCAGTACTTC
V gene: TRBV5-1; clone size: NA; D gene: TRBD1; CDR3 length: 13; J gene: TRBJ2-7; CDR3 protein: CASRGDRSYEQYF; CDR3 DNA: TGCGCCAGCAGGGGGGACAGGTCCTACGAGCAGTACTTC
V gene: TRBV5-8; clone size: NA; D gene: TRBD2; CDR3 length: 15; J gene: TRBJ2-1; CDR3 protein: CASSHERGGRSEQFF; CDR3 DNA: TGTGCCAGCAGCCACGAACGGGGGGGCCGGAGTGAGCAGTTCTTC
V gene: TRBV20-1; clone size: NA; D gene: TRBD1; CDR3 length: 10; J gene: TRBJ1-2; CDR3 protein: CSAYRDSLLF; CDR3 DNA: TGCAGTGCTTACCGGGACAGCCTCCTCTTC
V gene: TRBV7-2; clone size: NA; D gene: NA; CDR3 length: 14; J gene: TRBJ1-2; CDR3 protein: CASSSQGSGYGYTF; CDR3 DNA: TGTGCCAGCAGTTCGCAGGGTTCCGGCTATGGCTACACCTTC
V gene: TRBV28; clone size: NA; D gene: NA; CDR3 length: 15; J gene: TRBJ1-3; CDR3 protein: CASSPFAGAGNTIYF; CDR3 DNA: TGTGCCAGCAGTCCCTTTGCGGGGGCCGGAAACACCATATATTTT
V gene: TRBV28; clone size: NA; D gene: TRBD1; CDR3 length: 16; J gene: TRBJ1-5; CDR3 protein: CASRRGTGGVGQPQHF; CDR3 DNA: TGTGCCAGCAGACGAGGGACAGGGGGCGTCGGGCAGCCCCAGCATTTT
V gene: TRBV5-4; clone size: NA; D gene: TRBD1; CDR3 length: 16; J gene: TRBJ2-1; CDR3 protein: CASSLGGQGVYNEQFF; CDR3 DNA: TGTGCCAGCAGCTTGGGGGGACAGGGGGTTTACAATGAGCAGTTCTTC
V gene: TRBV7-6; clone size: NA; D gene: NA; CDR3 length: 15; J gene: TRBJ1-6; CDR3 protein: CASSLGAGLNSPLHF; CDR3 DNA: TGTGCCAGCAGCTTAGGGGCAGGGCTTAATTCACCCCTCCACTTT
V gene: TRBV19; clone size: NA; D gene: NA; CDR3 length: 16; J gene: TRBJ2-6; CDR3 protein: CASSAGQSSGANVLTF; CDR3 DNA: TGTGCCAGTAGTGCAGGACAGTCCTCTGGGGCCAACGTCCTGACTTTC